The rows below give T cell receptor beta chains drawn from one sample of a study of immune evolution from preneoplasia to lung adenocarcinoma. Data came from immunoSEQ multiplex PCR; TCRdb stores just in-frame clones and leaves some out. The table records around 9,100 clones, 81% of them present only once. Material for sequencing was FFPE lung adenocarcinoma in situ tissue. These receptors were collected from a person aged 65 to 79 with lung adenocarcinoma. Both conserved end residues are part of each CDR3. D genes are given only for firm matches. The size field is filled for only some rows; it gives once, few, many or a size class.

v_gene,d_gene,len,abundance,j_gene,CDR3nt,CDR3aa
TRBV11-2,TRBD2,15,few,TRBJ2-3,TGTGCCAGCAGCCTGCAGCGGGGGGCGGTGGATACGCAGTATTTT,CASSLQRGAVDTQYF
TRBV5-6,TRBD1,15,-,TRBJ2-6,TGTGCCAGCAGCTTTGACAGGGCCGGGGCCAACGTCCTGACTTTC,CASSFDRAGANVLTF
TRBV10-2,-,12,-,TRBJ1-4,TGCGCCAGCAGTGGATCGGGGGAAAAACTGTTTTTT,CASSGSGEKLFF
TRBV7-9,-,17,once,TRBJ2-1,TGTGCCAGCAGCTCGGCAGGGGCCGCGGGATCTTACAATGAGCAGTTCTTC,CASSSAGAAGSYNEQFF
TRBV13,-,16,-,TRBJ2-5,TGTGCCAGCAGCTTATACCCCGCCGCGTACCAAGAGACCCAGTACTTC,CASSLYPAAYQETQYF
TRBV6-6,TRBD2,16,few,TRBJ2-1,TGTGCCAGCAGAATATATGGGACTAGCGCCGACAATGAGCAGTTCTTC,CASRIYGTSADNEQFF
TRBV2,-,14,-,TRBJ1-3,TGTGCCAGCAGTGGGGGGTTCTCTGGAAACACCATATATTTT,CASSGGFSGNTIYF
TRBV19,-,13,-,TRBJ2-7,TGTGCCAGTAGTCCCGACAGGACCTACGAGCAGTACTTC,CASSPDRTYEQYF
TRBV6-5,-,15,few,TRBJ2-5,TGTGCCAGCAGTTACGGAGGGGGAGGGGTGGAGACCCAGTACTTC,CASSYGGGGVETQYF
TRBV11-3,-,15,-,TRBJ1-1,TGTGCCAGCAGCGCGCTTACAGGACTGAACACTGAAGCTTTCTTT,CASSALTGLNTEAFF
TRBV19,TRBD2,15,-,TRBJ2-3,TGTGCCAGTACCGCCGGCGGGAGGGCCACAGATACGCAGTATTTT,CASTAGGRATDTQYF
TRBV28,TRBD2,14,-,TRBJ2-7,TGTGCCAGCAGTCTAGAAGCGGGAGCAAACGAGCAGTACTTC,CASSLEAGANEQYF
TRBV25-1,TRBD2,14,few,TRBJ2-2,TGTGCCAGCAGCCTGGCGGGAGACACCGGGGAGCTGTTTTTT,CASSLAGDTGELFF
TRBV11-2,-,14,-,TRBJ2-3,TGTGCCAGCAGCTTAGGACAGTTCACAGATACGCAGTATTTT,CASSLGQFTDTQYF
TRBV10-3,-,14,-,TRBJ2-5,TGTGCCATCAAGGGGCAGGACCCTCGTGAGACCCAGTACTTC,CAIKGQDPRETQYF
TRBV5-1,TRBD2,15,-,TRBJ2-2,TGCGCCAGCAGCTCCTCGGTTGGGGGGGCCGGGGAGCTGTTTTTT,CASSSSVGGAGELFF
TRBV30,-,14,-,TRBJ2-5,TGTGCCTGGAGTGGAGGGGGAATGGGAGAGACCCAGTACTTC,CAWSGGGMGETQYF
TRBV6-4,TRBD1,13,-,TRBJ2-7,TGTGCCAGCAGGGGGACAGGGCCCTACGAGCAGTACTTC,CASRGTGPYEQYF
TRBV9,TRBD1,16,-,TRBJ1-1,TGTGCCAGCAGCGTAGGGGAGGGGGCGTTAGACACTGAAGCTTTCTTT,CASSVGEGALDTEAFF
TRBV28,-,17,-,TRBJ2-7,TGTGCCAGCAGTTTAGTTGCAGGCCGGGGCTATTCCTACGAGCAGTACTTC,CASSLVAGRGYSYEQYF
TRBV19,-,17,few,TRBJ2-6,TGTGCCAGTAGTAAGGGACACACGTACTCTGGGGCCAACGTCCTGACTTTC,CASSKGHTYSGANVLTF
TRBV5-1,TRBD2,21,-,TRBJ2-2,TGCGCCAGCAGCTCCCCTAGGTTACTAGCGGGGGGGCCTTCGAACACCGGGGAGCTGTTTTTT,CASSSPRLLAGGPSNTGELFF
TRBV6-5,-,14,-,TRBJ1-1,TGTGCCAGCAGGACCCGGGCTTCGAACACTGAAGCTTTCTTT,CASRTRASNTEAFF
TRBV11-1,TRBD2,12,few,TRBJ2-1,TGTGCCAGCAGCCGGGGGGTAGCTGAGCAGTTCTTC,CASSRGVAEQFF
TRBV11-2,-,15,-,TRBJ2-2,TGTGCCAGCAGCTTATTTTGGGAGAACACCGGGGAGCTGTTTTTT,CASSLFWENTGELFF
TRBV5-1,-,14,-,TRBJ2-2,TGCGCCAGCAGCGGCAGGACCAACACCGGGGAGCTGTTTTTT,CASSGRTNTGELFF
TRBV7-2,-,15,-,TRBJ2-1,TGTGCCAGCAGCTCAAGCGGGTCTGGTCACAATGAGCAGTTCTTC,CASSSSGSGHNEQFF
TRBV10-3,-,13,-,TRBJ2-7,TGTGCCATCAGTGACGGACAGTCCTACGAGCAGTACTTC,CAISDGQSYEQYF
TRBV7-8,TRBD2,16,-,TRBJ2-2,TGTGCCAGCCTACTAGCGGGGGGTATGAACACCGGGGAGCTGTTTTTT,CASLLAGGMNTGELFF
TRBV5-1,TRBD2,15,-,TRBJ2-3,TGCGCCAGCAGCGCCTCCGGGACTAGCGGAGGGGCGCAGTATTTT,CASSASGTSGGAQYF
TRBV28,TRBD1,15,-,TRBJ1-2,TGTGCCAGCAGTGGCGCGCACCAGGGGGGCTATGGCTACACCTTC,CASSGAHQGGYGYTF
TRBV6-4,TRBD2,14,-,TRBJ2-1,TGTGCCAGCAGTAGGGAGGGACTTAACAATGAGCAGTTCTTC,CASSREGLNNEQFF
TRBV11-2,TRBD1,14,few,TRBJ2-7,TGTGCCAGCAGCTTAGTAGGGACAGGAATCGAGCAGTACTTC,CASSLVGTGIEQYF
TRBV27,-,16,-,TRBJ2-3,TGTGCCAGCAGTTTAAAAAGGGAATCCGATTCAGATACGCAGTATTTT,CASSLKRESDSDTQYF
TRBV12-5,-,20,-,TRBJ2-5,TGTGCTAGTGGTTTGGTAAAGTGGCAGGGGCTCCTCAGGGACCAAGAGACCCAGTACTTC,CASGLVKWQGLLRDQETQYF
TRBV5-1,TRBD2,17,-,TRBJ2-7,TGCGCCAGCAGCTTGGCCGTCTTAGCGGGGCCCATTCACGAGCAGTACTTC,CASSLAVLAGPIHEQYF
TRBV7-2,-,14,-,TRBJ1-5,TGTGCCAGCAGCTCCGGGGTTCGGAATCAGCCCCAGCATTTT,CASSSGVRNQPQHF
TRBV30,-,14,-,TRBJ2-2,TGTGCCTGGAGTTCTTCCGGGGGCCCCGGGGAGCTGTTTTTT,CAWSSSGGPGELFF
TRBV10-3,-,12,-,TRBJ2-7,TGTGCCATCAGTTTAAACGGGTACGAGCAGTACTTC,CAISLNGYEQYF
TRBV7-2,-,13,-,TRBJ1-5,TGTGCCAGCAGCTTAGCTAGCAATCAGCCCCAGCATTTT,CASSLASNQPQHF
TRBV2,-,14,-,TRBJ1-1,TGTGCCAGCAGTGTTTACAGGGTGGAAACTGAAGCTTTCTTT,CASSVYRVETEAFF
TRBV2,TRBD2,11,-,TRBJ2-7,TGTGCCAGCAGGGGAGGGACCGAGCAGTACTTC,CASRGGTEQYF
TRBV4-1,TRBD2,16,few,TRBJ2-3,TGCGCCAGCAGCCAAAGGGTGGGACTAGCGGGAGTTACGCAGTATTTT,CASSQRVGLAGVTQYF
TRBV6-5,-,13,-,TRBJ2-1,TGTGCCACCCTAAGGGGGGCTTGGAATGAGCAGTTCTTC,CATLRGAWNEQFF
TRBV5-1,-,11,-,TRBJ1-2,TGCGCCAGCGAGGGGAGCTATGGCTACACCTTC,CASEGSYGYTF
TRBV7-9,-,12,-,TRBJ1-6,TGTGCCAGCAGCTTAGAGTCTTCACCCCTCCACTTT,CASSLESSPLHF
TRBV7-9,TRBD2,15,once,TRBJ2-3,TGTGCCAGCAGCTTAGCCATAGCGGGAGGGTATACGCAGTATTTT,CASSLAIAGGYTQYF
TRBV28,-,15,-,TRBJ1-5,TGTGCCAGCAGTTTATCTGGGGTTGGCAATCAGCCCCAGCATTTT,CASSLSGVGNQPQHF
TRBV5-1,-,16,-,TRBJ1-5,TGCGCCAGCAGCTTGGGGCCGGGGGATAGCAATCAGCCCCAGCATTTT,CASSLGPGDSNQPQHF
TRBV11-3,-,15,-,TRBJ1-4,TGTGCCAGCAGCTCCGGGGGAGGGTCTAATGAAAAACTGTTTTTT,CASSSGGGSNEKLFF
TRBV27,-,13,-,TRBJ2-7,TGTGCCAGCAGATCAACAGGGAACTACGAGCAGTACTTC,CASRSTGNYEQYF
TRBV6-1,-,16,-,TRBJ2-1,TGTGCCAGCAGTGCGGTAGACAGGCTTGCCTACAATGAGCAGTTCTTC,CASSAVDRLAYNEQFF
TRBV4-1,TRBD2,19,-,TRBJ2-5,TGCGCCAGCAGCGCCCCCGGACTAGCGGGGGGGCCAGGCCAAGAGACCCAGTACTTC,CASSAPGLAGGPGQETQYF
TRBV6-4,-,14,-,TRBJ1-1,TGTGCCAGCAGCTGGGAATATAAGGACACTGAAGCTTTCTTT,CASSWEYKDTEAFF
TRBV11-2,-,12,-,TRBJ2-7,TGTGCCAGCAGCTTGATGACCCCCAGAAAGTACTTC,CASSLMTPRKYF
TRBV5-4,-,14,few,TRBJ2-7,TGTGCCAGCAGCTTGACACCAGCGGCCCACGAGCAGTACTTC,CASSLTPAAHEQYF